These 22 T cell receptor beta chains came from one sample sequenced in a study of blood T cell repertoires in COVID-19. Repertoires were generated with immunoSEQ multiplex PCR, while TCRdb's copy carries only in-frame clones and drops some. The repertoire includes under 200,000 clones, approximately 90% of them detected once, and around 5.8% sits in the top ten. The sample was peripheral blood. The receptor source for this set is a man aged 40-49 years with active or convalescent COVID-19.

The chain is built from TRBV7-2 and TRBJ2-3; 8 positions agree with TRBD1. The CDR3 is 14 amino acids. Germline CDR1 is SGHTA and CDR2 is FQGNSA. V shed 3 bases, J shed 4 bases, and the junction held 3 bases outside the gene matches. The CDR3 DNA reads as TGTGCCAGCAGCTTGTTACAGGGGGCAGATACGCAGTATTTT. Its translation: CASSLLQGADTQYF. Full variable domain (rest looked up from reference TRBV7-2 and TRBJ2-3): GAGVSQSPSNKVTEKGKDVELRCDPISGHTALYWYRQSLGQGLEFLIYFQGNSAPDKSGLPSDRFSAERTGGSVSTLTIQRTQQEDSAVYLCASSLLQGADTQYFGPGTRLTVL.

The chain joins TRBV19 to TRBJ2-6; D possibly corresponds to TRBD1 (5 bases). Germline assignment: CDR1 LNHDA and CDR2 SQIVND (reference sequence). The CDR3 runs to 17 residues. The V gene lost 1 base and the J gene lost 4 bases, with 14 bases spanning the gap. CDR3 sequence reads: CASSIGGAAGGANVLTF. In DNA form, the CDR3 reads TGTGCCAGTAGTATAGGTGGGGCGGCAGGGGGGGCCAACGTCCTGACTTTC.

The chain combines TRBV6-4 with TRBJ2-2; D gene unclear. V was clipped by 0 bases and J by 4 bases, with 9 bases between them. The V gene's germline CDR1 is MRHNA and CDR2 SNTAGT. The CDR3 loop spans 15 amino acids. In nucleotides, the CDR3 is TGTGCCAGCAGTGACTCGACGACATCCACCGGGGAGCTGTTTTTT. Translation: CASSDSTTSTGELFF.

The chain has TRBV7-2 and TRBJ1-2; D may be TRBD1 (6 bases). The germline V gene has CDR1 SGHTA and CDR2 FQGNSA. This CDR3 has 14 residues. V was trimmed by 5 bases and J by 1 base, leaving 11 bases between them. CDR3 bases: TGTGCCAGCAGCCCCGGGACACTTAACTATGGCTACACCTTC. Encoded protein: CASSPGTLNYGYTF.

This chain joins TRBV6-1 and TRBJ2-7, with 12 bases fitting TRBD1. V gave up 4 bases and J gave up 0 bases; unmatched junction bases: 13. CDR3 length: 19 residues. Germline loops: CDR1 MNHNS, CDR2 SASEGT. The CDR3 is CASSGTGTGGRINSYEQYF. Here the CDR3 DNA reads TGTGCCAGCAGTGGTACCGGGACAGGGGGCAGGATAAACTCCTACGAGCAGTACTTC.

The chain employs TRBV4-1 and TRBJ2-5, with TRBD2 matching 7 bases. V was clipped by 1 base and J by 6 bases; unmatched bases: 14. This CDR3 has 17 residues. Germline CDR1 MGHRA, CDR2 YSYEKL. In DNA form, the CDR3 reads TGCGCCAGCAGCCAAGGAAGCGGGGACTCGCCGTCCCAGACCCAGTACTTC. It is translated as CASSQGSGDSPSQTQYF.

This sequence joins TRBV4-1 and TRBJ1-2; D is unresolved. The CDR3 has 14 residues. CDR1 and CDR2 (germline): MGHRA, YSYEKL. The ends were cut back, 1 base at V and 2 bases at J, with 8 bases in the middle. This CDR3 reads CASSQGGGNYGYTF. In DNA, the CDR3 is TGCGCCAGCAGCCAAGGGGGAGGGAACTATGGCTACACCTTC.

The chain recombines TRBV1 with TRBJ2-7; the D segment call TRBD1 is taken from the table without a DNA check. TRBV1 is marked as a pseudogene. CDR3 length equals 14 residues. CDR3 sequence: CTSRKDKNSYEQYF. The CDR3 region has the DNA TGCACCAGCAGAAAGGACAAAAACTCCTACGAGCAGTACTTC.

CDR3 DNA: TGTGCCAGCAGCTTAGGATTAGACACTGAAGCTTTCTTT. This gives the protein CASSLGLDTEAFF. V gene TRBV7-2 combines with J gene TRBJ1-1; no clear D. The CDR3 loop spans 13 amino acids. Trimming removed 1 base at V and 3 bases at J, with 6 bases between. Per germline, CDR1 SGHTA and CDR2 FQGNSA.

This chain uses TRBV24-1 with TRBJ2-3; TRBD1 aligns across 7 bases. Germline loops: CDR1 KGHDR, CDR2 SFDVKD. The CDR3 runs 16 residues. After removal of 4 bases from V and 4 bases from J, the junction contained 10 bases not matched to a gene. CDR3: CATSDQRQGISDTQYF. The CDR3 DNA follows: TGTGCCACCAGTGACCAGCGACAGGGAATATCAGATACGCAGTATTTT.

CDR3 sequence reads: CASSTRPHGYTF. The CDR3 region has the DNA TGTGCCAGCAGCACTCGCCCTCATGGCTACACCTTC. The chain joins TRBV11-1 to TRBJ1-2; D ambiguous. This CDR3 is built from 12 residues. Trimming stripped 5 bases from V and 6 bases from J, with 10 bases between. Germline values: CDR1 SGHAT, CDR2 FQDESV (reference sequence).

V and J are TRBV5-8 and TRBJ1-1; possible D gene TRBD1, 6 bases. Trimming took 2 bases from V and 6 from J, leaving 20 bases between them. There are 16 residues in the CDR3. In germline, CDR1 is SGHTS, CDR2 YDEGEE. CDR3: CASSFRGGPLKAEAFF. CDR3 DNA: TGTGCCAGCAGCTTTAGGGGGGGACCGTTAAAGGCTGAAGCTTTCTTT.

The chain couples TRBV7-2 to TRBJ2-5; 8 bases agree with TRBD2. With V trimmed by 4 bases and J by 5 bases, 12 bases remained unmatched. The CDR3 consists of 16 residues. Per the germline V gene, CDR1 is SGHTA and CDR2 is FQGNSA. The CDR3 bases are TGTGCCAGCAGCTCAGAGGGCAGCGGGGGATGGGAGACCCAGTACTTC. Translation gives CASSSEGSGGWETQYF.

The gene calls are TRBV27 and TRBJ1-6; no clear D gene. The CDR3 length is 16 residues. V was clipped by 4 bases and J by 0 bases, with 10 bases between them. Germline CDR1 MNHEY, CDR2 SMNVEV (reference sequence). CDR3 region: CASSSVKSSYNSPLHF. In DNA, the CDR3 is TGTGCCAGCAGTTCCGTCAAGAGCTCCTATAATTCACCCCTCCACTTT.

The chain joins TRBV18 to TRBJ2-5; 11 bases are shared with TRBD1. The ends lost 4 bases at V and 3 bases at J; junction bases unmatched: 1. The CDR3 is 14 residues long. Germline CDR1 and CDR2: KGHSH and LQKENI. In nucleotides, the CDR3 is TGTGCCAGCTCACGGGACAGGGGGGAAGAGACCCAGTACTTC. It encodes CASSRDRGEETQYF.

V is TRBV10-3 and J is TRBJ1-1; the D is unclear. Germline V gives CDR1 ENHRY, CDR2 SYGVKD. V shed 7 bases and J shed 3 bases, with 9 bases lying between them. This CDR3 comprises 12 residues. Written as DNA, the CDR3 is TGTGCCATCATGGCTCGTGACACTGAAGCTTTCTTT. Its translation is CAIMARDTEAFF.

The chain carries TRBV4-3 and TRBJ2-1, with 12 bases that match TRBD2. The CDR3 spans 17 residues. Germline V gives CDR1 LGHNA, CDR2 YSLEER. V lost 1 base to trimming and J lost 7 bases; unmatched junction nucleotides: 8. The CDR3 reads CASSQGTSGAPVNEQFF. CDR3 DNA sequence: TGCGCCAGCAGCCAAGGGACTAGCGGGGCCCCAGTGAATGAGCAGTTCTTC.

The V call is TRBV7-9, the J call TRBJ2-4; 8 bases match TRBD1. The V segment lost 4 bases and the J segment 6 bases; nucleotides outside the gene matches: 17. There are 18 residues in the CDR3. CDR1 and CDR2 (germline): SEHNR, FQNEAQ (reference sequence). CDR3 loop: CASSSTIGQGRRTNIQYF. DNA of the CDR3: TGTGCCAGCAGCTCGACGATAGGACAGGGACGGAGGACAAACATTCAGTACTTC.

This chain links TRBV29-1 with TRBJ2-7, with TRBD1 identical over 7 bases. Looked up from germline, CDR1 is SQVTM and CDR2 is ANQGSEA. The CDR3 is made up of 12 amino acids. V trimming: 2 bases; J trimming: 3 bases; junction bases outside the gene matches: 1. The CDR3 region has the DNA TGCAGCGTTGAACGGGACAGCTACGAGCAGTACTTC. Its translation is CSVERDSYEQYF.

This sequence joins TRBV18 and TRBJ1-2, with D unresolved. V was clipped by 3 bases and J by 0 bases, with 14 bases between them. This CDR3 region has 16 residues. Germline V CDR1 and CDR2: KGHSH, LQKENI. This CDR3 is CASSPTAGTSNYGYTF. The DNA for the CDR3 is TGTGCCAGCTCACCCACGGCGGGAACCTCTAACTATGGCTACACCTTC.

This clone was observed a few times. V and J are TRBV11-2 and TRBJ2-1; 10 positions agree with TRBD2. Germline trimming cut 3 bases from V and 6 bases from J; bases unmatched to any gene: 5. Germline V gene sequence: CDR1 SGHAT, CDR2 FQNNGV. The CDR3 consists of 15 residues. CDR3 protein: CASSFGPSGGNEQFF. CDR3 in DNA: TGTGCCAGCAGCTTTGGGCCTAGCGGGGGCAATGAGCAGTTCTTC.

The chain is built from TRBV19 and TRBJ2-5; 8 nucleotides agree with TRBD2. CDR1 and CDR2 (germline): LNHDA, SQIVND (reference sequence). CDR3 length: 15 residues. Trimming took 7 bases from V and 1 from J; bases not matched to a gene: 8. CDR3 nucleotides: TGTGCCAGTAACAATGGCCTAGCGGGCCAAGAGACCCAGTACTTC. Its protein is CASNNGLAGQETQYF.